This entry lists 27 T cell receptor beta chains sequenced from one sample in a study of blood T cell repertoires in COVID-19 (dated by TCRdb to about 2020). The library was obtained by the immunoSEQ multiplex PCR assay. The table comes from immuneACCESS by way of TCRdb, which keeps in-frame sequences with V and J called. Part of the clones is missing from these tables; in studies checked, under half for an unresolved V gene and the rest for unknown reasons. This sample gives around 240,000 clones in total; around 90% of them show up just once. Of the sample, 1% to 1.5% is held by the ten largest clones. Material: PBMCs or T cells enriched from blood (not recorded which). All receptors derive from a human donor in a cohort exposed to, infected with or recovered from COVID-19 (not recorded which). The donor label of this sample is uncertain.

The V call is TRBV13, the J call TRBJ2-3; the match to TRBD2 covers 10 bases. Trimming at V came to 5 bases and at J to 0 bases, leaving 14 bases not matched to a gene. The CDR3 extends over 19 amino acids. Germline CDR1 reads PRHDT; CDR2 reads FYEKMQ (reference sequence). The CDR3 reads CASSPPLSSGGLSTDTQYF. The CDR3, as DNA: TGTGCCAGCAGCCCGCCGCTCTCTAGCGGGGGCCTCAGCACAGATACGCAGTATTTT.

The V call is TRBV10-2, the J call TRBJ1-6; weak D call: TRBD1 (5 bases). This CDR3 comprises 15 residues. V was pared by 4 bases and J by 5 bases, with 12 bases between. The germline CDR1 and CDR2 sequences are WSHSY and SAAADI. The CDR3 DNA reads TGCGCCAGCAGTGGCAGGGATGTAAATAATTCACCCCTCCACTTT. Protein sequence: CASSGRDVNNSPLHF.

The chain joins TRBV27 to TRBJ1-1; TRBD1 might be the D (5 bases). The CDR3 consists of 13 residues. The V and J ends lost 3 bases and 11 bases respectively, with 16 bases between them. The germline V gene encodes CDR1 MNHEY and CDR2 SMNVEV (reference sequence). The CDR3 coding sequence is TGTGCCAGCAGTTTTTGGGGGGATGAAGGCGCTTTCTTT. It specifies CASSFWGDEGAFF.

This chain joins TRBV21-1 and TRBJ1-6; TRBD1 is taken as the D call from the table, unchecked against the DNA. TRBV21-1 is a documented pseudogene. This CDR3 comprises 13 residues. CDR3 in amino acids: CASTGTANSPLHF. The CDR3 nucleotides are TGTGCCAGCACCGGGACAGCCAATTCACCCCTCCACTTT.

The chain joins TRBV10-3 to TRBJ1-5, with 11 nucleotides matching TRBD1. Germline V CDR1 and CDR2: ENHRY, SYGVKD. The CDR3 covers 16 residues. CDR3 in amino acids: CATGQGDRTGNQPQHF. The CDR3 coding sequence is TGTGCTACGGGACAGGGGGATAGGACGGGCAATCAGCCCCAGCATTTT.

The table lists this clone with a few counts. J is TRBJ2-5 and V is TRBV25-1, with D perhaps TRBD2 (6 bases). The V gene lost 4 bases and the J gene lost 4 bases, with 16 bases spanning the gap. There are 15 residues in the CDR3. The germline CDR1 and CDR2 sequences are MGHDK and SYGVNS. DNA for the CDR3: TGTGCCAGCAGTGGTCCGGGAGACGGAGGAGAGACCCAGTACTTC. Protein product: CASSGPGDGGETQYF.

This clone was detected only once. This chain connects TRBV7-9 to TRBJ1-4; 11 bases match TRBD1. The CDR3 spans 12 residues. Trimming took 11 bases from V and 8 from J; bases not matched to a gene: 4. Germline V lookup: CDR1 SEHNR, CDR2 FQNEAQ (reference sequence). The DNA for the CDR3 is TGTGCCGGACAGGGGGCGAGCGAAAAACTGTTTTTT. It codes for CAGQGASEKLFF.

The chain couples TRBV27 to TRBJ1-4; 9 positions agree with TRBD1. Germline CDR1 is MNHEY and CDR2 is SMNVEV (reference sequence). CDR3 length equals 15 residues. With V trimmed by 5 bases and J by 6 bases, 7 bases remained unmatched. The chain's CDR3 is CASSTTGGLHEKLFF. Here the CDR3 DNA reads TGTGCCAGCAGTACTACAGGGGGCTTACATGAAAAACTGTTTTTT.

This clone was counted a single time. The chain employs TRBV3-1 (or the pseudogene TRBV3-2) and TRBJ2-3; TRBD2 matches at 12 bases. CDR1 is LGHDT, CDR2 YNNKEL, per germline (reference sequence). The CDR3 spans 17 residues. V shed 4 bases, J shed 3 bases, and the junction held 8 bases outside the gene matches. The CDR3 sequence: CASSPSGTSGGTDTQYF. CDR3 nucleotide sequence: TGTGCCAGCAGCCCAAGTGGCACTAGCGGGGGGACAGATACGCAGTATTTT.

The chain has TRBV10-3 and TRBJ1-1; D might be TRBD1 (6 bases). V was cut by 6 bases and J by 6 bases, with 8 bases left in between. The CDR3 loop spans 11 amino acids. Germline CDR1 reads ENHRY; CDR2 reads SYGVKD. The CDR3 sequence: CAIRTGPEAFF. The CDR3, as DNA: TGTGCCATCAGGACAGGTCCTGAAGCTTTCTTT.

The chain carries TRBV7-2 and TRBJ1-3, with TRBD1 matching 9 bases. The CDR3 totals 16 residues. Germline CDR1 reads SGHTA; CDR2 reads FQGNSA. The V segment lost 4 bases and the J segment 1 base; nucleotides outside the gene matches: 5. CDR3 in DNA: TGTGCCAGCAGCTCACAGGGGGCGGAATCTGGAAACACCATATATTTT. This codes for CASSSQGAESGNTIYF. The entire variable domain, with the rest obtained from reference TRBV7-2 and TRBJ1-3, is as follows: GAGVSQSPSNKVTEKGKDVELRCDPISGHTALYWYRQSLGQGLEFLIYFQGNSAPDKSGLPSDRFSAERTGGSVSTLTIQRTQQEDSAVYLCASSSQGAESGNTIYFGEGSWLTVV.

V is TRBV5-4 and J is TRBJ2-5, with 12 bases that match TRBD2. The CDR3 sequence is 15 residues long. Germline trimming cut 4 bases from V and 0 bases from J; bases unmatched to any gene: 1. Germline lookup yields CDR1 SGHNT and CDR2 YYREEE (reference sequence). CDR3 region: CASSRLAGDQETQYF. The CDR3 nucleotides read TGTGCCAGCAGCCGACTAGCGGGGGACCAAGAGACCCAGTACTTC.

The chain combines TRBV10-3 with TRBJ2-2, with 14 bases that match TRBD2. Germline trimming cut 3 bases from V and 1 base from J; bases unmatched to any gene: 1. The germline V gene encodes CDR1 ENHRY and CDR2 SYGVKD. This CDR3 is 17 amino acids long. The CDR3 region is CAISEGLAGGNTGELFF. CDR3 bases: TGTGCCATCAGTGAAGGACTAGCGGGGGGGAACACCGGGGAGCTGTTTTTT.

The gene calls are TRBV5-1 and TRBJ1-1; 8 bases map to TRBD1. The CDR3 has 15 residues. The J segment lost 1 base and the V segment lost 2 bases, leaving 4 bases of the junction unmatched. In germline, CDR1 is SGHRS, CDR2 YFSETQ. CDR3 sequence reads: CASSFGQGPNTEAFF. Written as DNA, the CDR3 is TGCGCCAGCAGCTTCGGACAGGGTCCGAACACTGAAGCTTTCTTT.

This rearrangement joins TRBV19 to TRBJ1-5; 9 bases map to TRBD1. Per the germline V gene, CDR1 is LNHDA and CDR2 is SQIVND (reference sequence). Trimming at V came to 5 bases and at J to 7 bases, leaving 9 bases not matched to a gene. The length of the CDR3 is 15 residues. For the CDR3, the DNA is TGTGCCAGTAGTCCTCGTACAGGGGGCCTCCAGCCCCAGCATTTT. Its protein product is CASSPRTGGLQPQHF.

The chain uses TRBV6-5 and TRBJ2-1, with 8 nucleotides matching TRBD2. Losses at the gene ends were 6 bases for V and 4 bases for J; bases not matched to a gene: 8. This CDR3 comprises 15 residues. The germline gives CDR1 MNHEY, CDR2 SVGAGI. This chain's CDR3 is CASSQGASGYNEQFF. As DNA, the CDR3 is TGTGCCAGCAGCCAAGGGGCTAGCGGGTACAATGAGCAGTTCTTC.

The V gene is TRBV19, the J gene TRBJ1-5; a possible D gene is TRBD1 (6 bases). In germline, CDR1 is LNHDA, CDR2 SQIVND (reference sequence). V was clipped by 8 bases and J by 10 bases, with 24 bases between them. The CDR3 has 15 amino acids. Written as DNA, the CDR3 is TGTGCCAGTGACCAGGGACGGGACAATTTCGGCCCCCAGCATTTT. Protein: CASDQGRDNFGPQHF.

This clone turned up a few times. The genes are TRBV7-9 and TRBJ2-1; 9 bases are shared with TRBD2. V was clipped by 8 bases and J by 2 bases; unmatched bases: 10. Germline lookup yields CDR1 SEHNR and CDR2 FQNEAQ (reference sequence). The CDR3 contains 16 residues. As DNA, the CDR3 is TGTGCCAGCCGCCAGTATAGCGGGGGTCCCTACAATGAGCAGTTCTTC. Protein sequence: CASRQYSGGPYNEQFF.

CDR3 loop: CASSLVERGTVGGAKNIQYF. In nucleotides, the CDR3 is TGTGCCAGCAGCTTAGTGGAGCGGGGGACGGTTGGAGGAGCCAAAAACATTCAGTACTTC. The chain joins TRBV7-6 to TRBJ2-4; TRBD2 matches 8 bases. Germline CDR1 and CDR2: SGHVS and FNYEAQ. The ends lost 1 base at V and 0 bases at J; junction bases unmatched: 14. This CDR3 contains 20 residues.

V and J are TRBV30 and TRBJ2-3; 8 nucleotides match TRBD1. Germline CDR1 and CDR2: GTSNPN and SVGIG (reference sequence). The CDR3 has 15 residues. V dropped 1 base and J dropped 8; count of bases not matched to a gene: 11. CDR3 protein: CAWSDPSQGAGTQYF. In nucleotides, the CDR3 is TGTGCCTGGAGTGACCCCTCTCAGGGGGCTGGTACGCAGTATTTT. Full variable domain (remainder filled in from reference TRBV30 and TRBJ2-3): SQTIHQWPATLVQPVGSPLSLECTVEGTSNPNLYWYRQAAGRGLQLLFYSVGIGQISSEVPQNLSASRPQDRQFILSSKKLLLSDSGFYLCAWSDPSQGAGTQYFGPGTRLTVL.

The gene calls are TRBV19 and TRBJ2-3; possibly TRBD1 for D (6 bases). Per germline, CDR1 LNHDA and CDR2 SQIVND (reference sequence). Trimming removed 4 bases from V and 3 bases from J, with 14 bases in between. The CDR3 length is 15 residues. The CDR3 DNA reads TGTGCCAGTAGTAAACAGGGTGGTGCGACAGATACGCAGTATTTT. Translation: CASSKQGGATDTQYF.

The J gene is TRBJ1-1, the V gene TRBV15; TRBD1 is a possible D gene (5 bases). Germline-derived CDR1 and CDR2 are LNHNV and YYDKDF (reference sequence). The CDR3 covers 14 residues. The ends were cut back, 5 bases at V and 3 bases at J, with 13 bases in the middle. The CDR3 sequence is CATSGRQGHTEAFF. For the CDR3, the DNA is TGTGCCACCAGCGGGCGGCAGGGCCACACTGAAGCTTTCTTT.

The chain is built from TRBV5-4 and TRBJ1-2; D unclear. V was pared by 5 bases and J by 4 bases, with 21 bases between. Looked up from germline, CDR1 is SGHNT and CDR2 is YYREEE (reference sequence). The CDR3 runs to 16 residues. The CDR3: CASRPEAGIVGYGYTF. For the CDR3, the DNA is TGTGCCAGCAGACCGGAGGCGGGAATTGTTGGCTATGGCTACACCTTC.

The rearrangement uses TRBV18 and TRBJ1-6; 7 nucleotides line up with TRBD1. Germline CDR1 reads KGHSH; CDR2 reads LQKENI. The CDR3 loop spans 16 amino acids. The J segment lost 9 bases and the V segment lost 3 bases, leaving 11 bases of the junction unmatched. The CDR3 reads CASSPRPGDSGSPLHF. For the CDR3, the DNA is TGTGCCAGCTCACCTCGACCGGGGGACAGTGGTTCACCCCTCCACTTT.

The chain links TRBV5-8 to TRBJ1-2; TRBD1 might be the D (5 bases). The length of the CDR3 is 13 residues. With 4 bases removed from V and 4 bases from J, the gap between germline ends came to 11 bases. Germline V gives CDR1 SGHTS, CDR2 YDEGEE. The DNA for the CDR3 is TGTGCCAGCAGCCCGGGACTCCGCTATGGCTACACCTTC. Protein product: CASSPGLRYGYTF.

V usage is TRBV19 and J usage is TRBJ1-2; TRBD1 agrees at 7 bases. The CDR3 length is 12 residues. From germline, CDR1 is LNHDA and CDR2 SQIVND (reference sequence). J lost 8 bases, V lost 5 bases, and 5 bases had no gene match. CDR3 residues: CASSPDRTGYTF. In DNA, the CDR3 is TGTGCCAGTAGTCCGGACAGGACGGGCTACACCTTC.

The chain is built from TRBV19 and TRBJ2-1, with D possibly matching TRBD2 (6 bases). CDR1 is LNHDA, CDR2 SQIVND, per germline (reference sequence). This CDR3 is 15 amino acids long. The V and J ends lost 5 bases and 1 base respectively, with 12 bases between them. The CDR3 reads CASSVWRESYNEQFF. The CDR3 region has the DNA TGTGCCAGTAGTGTTTGGAGGGAGTCCTACAATGAGCAGTTCTTC.